The clone carrying this T cell receptor (beta chain) showed up just a few times. Per germline, CDR1 MGHDK and CDR2 SYGVNS. V was trimmed by 1 base and J by 7 bases, leaving 13 bases between them. This CDR3 has 14 amino acids. The data belong to a study of long-term antiretroviral therapy in people with HIV. Across the study: Some samples came about a decade before the 2015 immediate-ART recommendation, and these were the earliest.

The authors ran the immunoSEQ assay, v3.0, at survey level. TCRdb's table, derived via immunoSEQ multiplex PCR, lists solely in-frame clones and lacks some. The sample consists of about 28,000 clones, about four fifths of them appearing once. Sample: unsorted PBMCs, taken 0.4 years after starting antiretroviral therapy. The clonotype was recovered from a man aged 18 to 29 with HIV. The J gene is TRBJ1-2, the V gene TRBV25-1; possibly TRBD1 for D (6 bases). CDR3 DNA sequence: TGTGCCAGCAGTGAATCCGGGAACAGGGCTGGCTACACCTTC. This encodes CASSESGNRAGYTF.